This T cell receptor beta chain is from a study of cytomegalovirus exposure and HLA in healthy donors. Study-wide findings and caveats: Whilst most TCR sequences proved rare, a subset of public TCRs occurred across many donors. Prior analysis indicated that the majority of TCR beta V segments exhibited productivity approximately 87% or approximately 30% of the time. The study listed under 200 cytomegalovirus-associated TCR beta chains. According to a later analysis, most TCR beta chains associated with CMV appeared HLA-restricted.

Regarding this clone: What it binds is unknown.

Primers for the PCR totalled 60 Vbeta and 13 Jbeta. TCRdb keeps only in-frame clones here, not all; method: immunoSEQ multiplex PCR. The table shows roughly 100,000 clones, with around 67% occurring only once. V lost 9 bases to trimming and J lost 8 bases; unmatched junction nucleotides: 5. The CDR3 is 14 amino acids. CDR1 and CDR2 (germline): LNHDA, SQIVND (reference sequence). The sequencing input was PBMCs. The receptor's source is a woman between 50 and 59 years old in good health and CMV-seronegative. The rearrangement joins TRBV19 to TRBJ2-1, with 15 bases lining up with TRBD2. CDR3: CASQGLAGGYEQFF. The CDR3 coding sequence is TGTGCCAGCCAGGGACTAGCGGGAGGATATGAGCAGTTCTTC.